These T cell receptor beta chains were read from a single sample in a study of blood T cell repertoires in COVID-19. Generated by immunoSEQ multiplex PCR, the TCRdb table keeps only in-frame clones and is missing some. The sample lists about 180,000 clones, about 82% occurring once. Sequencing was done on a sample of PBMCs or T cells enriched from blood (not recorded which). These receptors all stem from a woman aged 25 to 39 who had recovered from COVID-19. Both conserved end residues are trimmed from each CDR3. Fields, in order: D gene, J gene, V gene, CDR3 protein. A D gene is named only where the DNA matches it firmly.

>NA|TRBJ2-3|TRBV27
ASRIQVSTDTQY
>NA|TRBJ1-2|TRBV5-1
ASSLGSGGGYT
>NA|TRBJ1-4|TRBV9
ASSVVGGFGEKLF
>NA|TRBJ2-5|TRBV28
ASGPPRRRGTLQETQY
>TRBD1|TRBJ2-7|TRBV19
ASSIGQVNYEQY
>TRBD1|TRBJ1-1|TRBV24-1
ATSDHGQGENTEAF
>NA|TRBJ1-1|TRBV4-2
ASSQFRYLESEAF
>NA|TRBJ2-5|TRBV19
ASSTLGGPFGQETQY
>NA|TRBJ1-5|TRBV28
AAKGWGNQPQH
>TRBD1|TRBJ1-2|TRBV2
ASRYDWTGYGYT
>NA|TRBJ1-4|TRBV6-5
ASSYGTGGEKLF
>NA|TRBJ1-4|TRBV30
AWSGGMDNKLF
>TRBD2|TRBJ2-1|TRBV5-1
ASSFLADSYNEQF
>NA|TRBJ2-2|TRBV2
ASKWGPGELF
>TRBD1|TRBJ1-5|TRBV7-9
ASSLEGTDNQPQH
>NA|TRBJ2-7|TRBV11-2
ASSLVAGADGEQY
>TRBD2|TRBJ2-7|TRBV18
ASSPKGLAGGRGDYEQY
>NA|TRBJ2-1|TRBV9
ASSQEGEQF
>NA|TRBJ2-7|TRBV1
TSSQDGPGYEQY
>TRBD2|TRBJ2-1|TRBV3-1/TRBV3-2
ASSLGSGSYNEQF
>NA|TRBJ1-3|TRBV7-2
ASGRDSSSGNTIY
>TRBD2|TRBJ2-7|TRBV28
ASSPIFSGMSEQY
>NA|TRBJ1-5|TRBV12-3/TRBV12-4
ASSLQGRFPQH
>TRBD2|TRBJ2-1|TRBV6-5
AIPRTSGRANEQF
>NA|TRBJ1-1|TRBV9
ASSVGTQGTEAF
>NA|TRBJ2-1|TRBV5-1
ASSLAPGGYNEQF
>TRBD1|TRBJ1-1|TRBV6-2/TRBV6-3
ASSSIGQGAVAF
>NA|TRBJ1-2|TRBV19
ASSISPGSNYGYT
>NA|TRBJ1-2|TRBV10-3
AISEGQGRNYGYT
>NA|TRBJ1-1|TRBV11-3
ASSLGSGTEAF
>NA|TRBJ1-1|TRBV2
ASSEQQQGNTEAF
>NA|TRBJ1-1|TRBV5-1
ASSPRTANTEAF
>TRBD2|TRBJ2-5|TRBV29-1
SVEDRRAGANQETQY
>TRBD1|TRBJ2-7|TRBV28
ASTGWDRGYEQY
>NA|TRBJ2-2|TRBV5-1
ASKNSPNTGELF
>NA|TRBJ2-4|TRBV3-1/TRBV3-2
ASSQEVGGTLAKNIQY
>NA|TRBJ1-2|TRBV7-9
ASSPQGEDGYT
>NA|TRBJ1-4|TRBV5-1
ASSLASRGARTNEKLF
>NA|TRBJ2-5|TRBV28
ASSLGQFQETQY
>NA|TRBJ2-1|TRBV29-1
SGGGIGGNNEQF
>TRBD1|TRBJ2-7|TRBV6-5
ASSVTGGEQY
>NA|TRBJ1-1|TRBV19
ASSIRTELNTEAF
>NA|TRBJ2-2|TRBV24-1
ATSDLGRQDTGELF
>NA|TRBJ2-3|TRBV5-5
ASSQEQAADTQY
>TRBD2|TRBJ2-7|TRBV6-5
ASTSVAGSYEQY
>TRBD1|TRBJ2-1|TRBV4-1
ASSHLLGGQGAISSYNEQF
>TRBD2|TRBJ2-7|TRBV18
ASSPLSSGTSYEQY
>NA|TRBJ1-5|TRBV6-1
ASSEEQRVQPQH